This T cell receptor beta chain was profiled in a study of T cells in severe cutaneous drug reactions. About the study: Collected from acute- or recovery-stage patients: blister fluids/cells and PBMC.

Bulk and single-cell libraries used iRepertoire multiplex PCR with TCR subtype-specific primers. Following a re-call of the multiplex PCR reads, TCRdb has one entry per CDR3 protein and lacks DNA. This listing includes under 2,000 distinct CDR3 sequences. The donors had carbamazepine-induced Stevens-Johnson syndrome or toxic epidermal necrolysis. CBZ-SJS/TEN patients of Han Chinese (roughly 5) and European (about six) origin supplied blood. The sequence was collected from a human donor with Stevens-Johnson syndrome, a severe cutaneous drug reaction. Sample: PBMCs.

CDR3 residues: CASRAPGAYNEQFF. The V gene is TRBV2, the J gene TRBJ2-1; TCRdb designates TRBD1, a call that cannot be tested without DNA. In germline, CDR1 is SNHLY, CDR2 FYNNEI. The CDR3 covers 14 residues.